The T cell receptor (beta chain) described here comes from a study of control samples from healthy donors and cancer patients. Data came from immunoSEQ multiplex PCR; TCRdb stores just in-frame clones and leaves some out. The sample records about 83,000 clones, 91% being singletons. This clone was seen more than once but under ten times. The V gene's germline CDR1 is MNHEY and CDR2 SVGAGI. Trimming pared 8 bases from V and 12 bases from J, leaving 20 bases between. The CDR3 covers 14 residues. The chain links TRBV6-5 to TRBJ1-6, with D perhaps matching TRBD1 (6 bases). This TCR came from a middle-aged man in good health. Sample: blood. For the CDR3, the DNA is TGTGCCAGCGAGGGGGGGGCTATGACGGGACCCCTCCACTTT. Amino acids: CASEGGAMTGPLHF.